These 10 T cell receptor beta chains were sequenced from one sample in a study of T cells after yellow fever vaccination. TCRdb reprocessed the 5' RACE reads via MiXCR and lists one record per CDR3 protein. The sample carries over 150,000 distinct CDR3 sequences, approximately 6.8% recorded once. The sequences come from CD4+ T cells sorted from PBMCs, collected 5 to 6 days after the first yellow fever vaccination. The receptors derive from a man aged 18 to 30 who received the YFV17D yellow fever vaccine.

This clonotype has a count of ten or more. The genes are TRBV7-3 and TRBJ1-2, with D perhaps TRBD1 (5 bases). The CDR3 consists of 14 residues. V was clipped by 4 bases and J by 4 bases, with 13 bases between them. Germline loops: CDR1 SGHTA, CDR2 FQGTGA. The DNA for the CDR3 is TGTGCCAGCAGCTCCGCTCCGGGGGGCTATGGCTACACCTTC. As protein: CASSSAPGGYGYTF.

The genes are TRBV25-1 and TRBJ2-3, with 8 bases that match TRBD1. CDR3 size: 15 residues. Looked up from germline, CDR1 is MGHDK and CDR2 is SYGVNS. V lost 5 bases, J lost 2 bases, and 6 bases stayed unmatched. Here the CDR3 DNA reads TGTGCCAGCAGTATGACAGGGGCTTACACAGATACGCAGTATTTT. Residues: CASSMTGAYTDTQYF.

The table lists this clonotype with a few counts. The V and J genes are TRBV20-1 and TRBJ2-5, with no clear D. Germline lookup yields CDR1 DFQATT and CDR2 SNEGSKA (reference sequence). The V gene lost 5 bases and the J gene lost 10 bases, with 20 bases spanning the gap. The CDR3 has 13 amino acids. This chain's CDR3 is CSAALPYRAHQYF. The CDR3 nucleotides are TGCAGTGCTGCATTACCCTACCGGGCCCACCAGTACTTC.

This clonotype was seen ten or more times. The J gene is TRBJ1-1, the V gene TRBV6-2 or TRBV6-3, with D maybe TRBD1 (5 bases). Trimming removed 8 bases from V and 0 bases from J, with 13 bases in between. Germline assignment: CDR1 MNHEY and CDR2 SVGEGT. The CDR3 is 14 residues long. The CDR3 coding sequence is TGTGCCAGCGGCTGGGACTACATGAACACTGAAGCTTTCTTT. Encoded protein: CASGWDYMNTEAFF.

This clonotype has at least ten counts. J is TRBJ2-3 and V is TRBV29-1, with 7 bases fitting TRBD1. This CDR3 is 14 amino acids long. CDR1 SQVTM and CDR2 ANQGSEA come from the germline V gene. Trimming took 4 bases from V and 2 from J; bases not matched to a gene: 6. The CDR3 bases are TGCAGCGTTGTGGGGACAGATTTCACAGATACGCAGTATTTT. Amino acid sequence: CSVVGTDFTDTQYF.

This clonotype was found a few times. This chain links TRBV19 with TRBJ1-5; the match to TRBD1 covers 8 bases. Germline lookup yields CDR1 LNHDA and CDR2 SQIVND (reference sequence). The CDR3 totals 16 residues. V lost 6 bases, J lost 1 base, and 8 bases stayed unmatched. As DNA, the CDR3 is TGTGCCAGTAGCCATGACAGGGGTGGGAGCAATCAGCCCCAGCATTTT. Its translation is CASSHDRGGSNQPQHF.

This clonotype occurred many times. The CDR3 coding sequence is TGTGCCAGCACCCCTCCGGGCGGGGTCCACACTGAAGCTTTCTTT. It encodes CASTPPGGVHTEAFF. The V and J genes are TRBV5-6 and TRBJ1-1; no clear D gene. CDR1 SGHDT and CDR2 YYEEEE come from the germline V gene. The V gene lost 6 bases and the J gene lost 3 bases, with 18 bases spanning the gap. The CDR3 is 15 residues long. The full variable domain, with the rest looked up from reference TRBV5-6 and TRBJ1-1, is DAGVTQSPTHLIKTRGQQVTLRCSPKSGHDTVSWYQQALGQGPQFIFQYYEEEERQRGNFPDRFSGHQFPNYSSELNVNALLLGDSALYLCASTPPGGVHTEAFFGQGTRLTVV.

This clonotype came up many times. The V and J genes are TRBV4-2 and TRBJ1-6, with D possibly being TRBD1 (5 bases). The CDR3 length is 14 residues. Germline V gene lookup returns CDR1 LGHNA and CDR2 YNFKEQ. The germline V and J ends were trimmed by 0 bases and 10 bases, with 10 bases remaining between them. CDR3 nucleotides: TGTGCCAGCAGCCAAGATAGGGGCGCCTCACCCCTCCACTTT. It specifies CASSQDRGASPLHF.

This clonotype has a handful of counts. The V and J genes are TRBV24-1 and TRBJ2-3; no definite D call. The V and J ends lost 7 bases and 2 bases respectively, with 9 bases between them. From germline, CDR1 is KGHDR and CDR2 SFDVKD. The CDR3 contains 13 residues. For the CDR3, the DNA is TGTGCCACCAGCGACCGGATCACAGATACGCAGTATTTT. Protein product: CATSDRITDTQYF.

This clonotype was detected ten times or more. The rearrangement links TRBV2 to TRBJ1-1; D is unresolved. The CDR3 totals 16 residues. Germline V gene data show CDR1 as SNHLY and CDR2 as FYNNEI. The V gene lost 2 bases and the J gene lost 2 bases, with 15 bases spanning the gap. The CDR3 reads CASSENIVWGNTEAFF. The CDR3 region has the DNA TGTGCCAGCAGTGAAAATATAGTATGGGGAAACACTGAAGCTTTCTTT.